The entry that follows covers one T cell receptor (beta chain) sequence. Some clones are missing from TCRdb's copy, which holds only in-frame ones; the method was immunoSEQ multiplex PCR. The repertoire holds some 80,000 clones, with over 80% as singletons. The data belong to a study of T cell clones after liver transplantation. This CDR3 comprises 15 residues. Germline values: CDR1 MDHEN, CDR2 SYDVKM. After removal of 6 bases from V and 4 bases from J, the junction contained 6 bases not matched to a gene. The rearrangement joins TRBV28 to TRBJ1-4, with 9 bases identical to TRBD1. The sample consisted of CD4+ T cells from blood, taken just over 45 months after liver transplant. This TCR derives from a human patient who received a liver transplant. The graft donor may account for some of the T cells. The CDR3 DNA follows: TGTGCCAGCAGGCCCGGGACAGGGTTTAATGAAAAACTGTTTTTT. Amino acids: CASRPGTGFNEKLFF.